What follows describes a single TCR beta chain. The junction and the germline gene differ at one end; a read error may be behind it. The data were obtained in a study of blood T cells in healthy people across ages. Next came a second PCR, run for 7 to 11 cycles, which used a sample-barcoded 5' primer along with a J-beta primer mix. TCRdb independently ran MiXCR on the 5' RACE reads; one entry per CDR3 protein. Of approximately 1.5 million distinct CDR3 sequences in the sample, about 32% were seen once. Specimen: blood. The receptor's source is a woman in her thirties in good health.

The CDR3 DNA reads as TGCAATGCTAGTAGCGGTCGGGTTAAAGACGAGCAGTACTTC. Protein: CNASSGRVKDEQYF. The chain joins TRBV20-1 to TRBJ2-5; D may be TRBD2 (6 bases). The J call is in doubt because the DNA end fits TRBJ2-7 better. CDR1 and CDR2 (germline): DFQATT, SNEGSKA (reference sequence). The length of the CDR3 is 14 residues.